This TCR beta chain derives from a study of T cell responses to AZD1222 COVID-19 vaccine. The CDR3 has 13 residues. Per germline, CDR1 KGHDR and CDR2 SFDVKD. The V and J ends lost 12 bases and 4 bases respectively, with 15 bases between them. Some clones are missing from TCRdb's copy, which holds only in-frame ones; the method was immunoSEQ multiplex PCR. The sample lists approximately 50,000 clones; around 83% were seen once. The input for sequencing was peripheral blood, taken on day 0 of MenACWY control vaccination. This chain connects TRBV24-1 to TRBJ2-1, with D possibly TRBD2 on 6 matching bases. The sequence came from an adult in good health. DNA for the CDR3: TGTGCCGTTGTAGCGGATAATTACAATGAGCAGTTCTTC. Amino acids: CAVVADNYNEQFF.